These 12 T cell receptor beta chains came from one sample sequenced in a study of blood T cell repertoires in COVID-19. TCRdb's table, derived via immunoSEQ multiplex PCR, lists solely in-frame clones and lacks some. This sample has some 100,000 clones; about 90% occur once, and the top ten carry 7% to 8.5%. The sequenced material came from peripheral blood. The receptor set was obtained from a woman in her 70s with acute or convalescent COVID-19.

The chain employs TRBV2 and TRBJ1-5; 9 bases align to TRBD1. The V and J ends lost 6 bases and 5 bases, in that order; junction bases with no gene match: 17. Germline V lookup: CDR1 SNHLY, CDR2 FYNNEI. The CDR3 has 18 residues. The CDR3 here is CASRLRDRDFKGDQPQHF. CDR3 nucleotides: TGTGCCAGCAGACTCCGGGACAGGGACTTCAAAGGGGATCAGCCCCAGCATTTT.

The chain links TRBV28 to TRBJ1-1; no clear D. Trimming removed 7 bases from V and 1 base from J, with 10 bases in between. The CDR3 is 13 residues long. Germline V gives CDR1 MDHEN, CDR2 SYDVKM. The CDR3 sequence: CASTLDWNTEAFF. The DNA of the CDR3 is TGTGCCAGCACCTTGGACTGGAACACTGAAGCTTTCTTT. Full variable domain (rest looked up from reference TRBV28 and TRBJ1-1): DVKVTQSSRYLVKRTGEKVFLECVQDMDHENMFWYRQDPGLGLRLIYFSYDVKMKEKGDIPEGYSVSREKKERFSLILESASTNQTSMYLCASTLDWNTEAFFGQGTRLTVV.

This CDR3 is CATSRDDSSYEQYF. CDR3 nucleotides: TGTGCCACCAGCAGAGATGACAGCTCCTACGAGCAGTACTTC. V gene TRBV15 combines with J gene TRBJ2-7; D possibly corresponds to TRBD1 (5 bases). CDR1 LNHNV and CDR2 YYDKDF come from the germline V gene (reference sequence). There are 14 residues in the CDR3. V lost 0 bases and J 0 bases, leaving 6 bases between the germline ends.

This chain joins TRBV5-1 and TRBJ2-3, with D unclear. Germline lookup yields CDR1 SGHRS and CDR2 YFSETQ. The CDR3 is made up of 13 amino acids. V lost 4 bases, J lost 2 bases, and 8 bases lay in between. The CDR3 coding sequence is TGCGCCAGCAGCAGAACACCCACAGATACGCAGTATTTT. The encoded protein is CASSRTPTDTQYF.

This clone has only one observation. J is TRBJ2-1 and V is TRBV15; TRBD2 matches 14 bases. The CDR3 covers 16 residues. CDR1 and CDR2 (germline): LNHNV, YYDKDF (reference sequence). V shed 4 bases, J shed 8 bases, and the junction held 7 bases outside the gene matches. The CDR3 nucleotides read TGTGCCACCAGCACCAGACTAGCGGGAGGGTTAGATGAGCAGTTCTTC. It translates to CATSTRLAGGLDEQFF.

The chain joins TRBV6-6 to TRBJ1-5, with 11 bases lining up with TRBD1. The V gene end was trimmed by 5 bases and the J gene end by 0 bases; junction bases not matched to a gene: 9. There are 18 residues in the CDR3. CDR1 and CDR2 from the germline V gene are MNHNY and SVGAGI (reference sequence). In DNA form, the CDR3 reads TGTGCCAGCAGTCCCCGGGACAGGGGGACCAATAGCAATCAGCCCCAGCATTTT. The encoded protein is CASSPRDRGTNSNQPQHF.

V and J are TRBV27 and TRBJ2-3; TRBD2 agrees at 7 bases. The J segment lost 3 bases and the V segment lost 3 bases, leaving 9 bases of the junction unmatched. The CDR3 consists of 16 residues. Germline CDR1 reads MNHEY; CDR2 reads SMNVEV (reference sequence). In DNA form, the CDR3 reads TGTGCCAGCAGTTTTTTGAGTGGCGGGAGAACAGATACGCAGTATTTT. Protein sequence: CASSFLSGGRTDTQYF.

The rearrangement joins TRBV9 to TRBJ1-2, with TRBD1 matching over 11 bases. V lost 4 bases, J lost 8 bases, and 7 bases stayed unmatched. Germline assignment: CDR1 SGDLS and CDR2 YYNGEE. The CDR3 consists of 14 residues. CDR3: CASSPGQGAEGYTF. In DNA form, the CDR3 reads TGTGCCAGCAGCCCTGGACAGGGGGCGGAAGGCTACACCTTC.

With respect to this clone: This same CDR3 is encoded by further DNA sequences in the sample. This chain joins TRBV5-4 and TRBJ1-6; 11 bases are shared with TRBD1. With 4 bases clipped from V and 6 bases from J, the junction kept 6 bases outside the gene matches. This CDR3 is built from 16 residues. Looked up from germline, CDR1 is SGHNT and CDR2 is YYREEE (reference sequence). The CDR3 DNA reads as TGTGCCAGCAGCCCGAGGACAGGGGGCAGTAATTCACCCCTCCACTTT. As protein: CASSPRTGGSNSPLHF.

The chain joins TRBV18 to TRBJ2-7; 8 nucleotides match TRBD1. There are 13 residues in the CDR3. CDR1 and CDR2 from the germline V gene are KGHSH and LQKENI. The V and J ends lost 3 bases and 3 bases, in that order; junction bases with no gene match: 1. CDR3 sequence: CASSPGTGYEQYF. CDR3 sequence (DNA): TGTGCCAGCTCACCTGGGACAGGCTACGAGCAGTACTTC.

The rearrangement uses TRBV12-3 or TRBV12-4 and TRBJ1-2; tentative D call: TRBD1 (5 bases). This CDR3 has 13 amino acids. Trimming stripped 3 bases from V and 7 bases from J, with 12 bases between. The CDR3 reads CASSFQGSGGYTF. Here the CDR3 DNA reads TGTGCCAGCAGTTTTCAGGGATCCGGTGGCTACACCTTC.

The chain uses TRBV2 and TRBJ2-3; the D gene is possibly TRBD2 (6 bases). From germline, CDR1 is SNHLY and CDR2 FYNNEI. This CDR3 spans 15 amino acids. V was clipped by 2 bases and J by 2 bases, with 11 bases between them. The CDR3 is CASSEIAENTDTQYF. CDR3 sequence (DNA): TGTGCCAGCAGTGAAATAGCGGAAAACACAGATACGCAGTATTTT.